This T cell receptor (beta chain) was documented in a study of T cells after yellow fever vaccination (dated by TCRdb to the late 2010s). With respect to the entire study: The SMART-Seq v4 Ultra Low Input RNA kit was used to prepare libraries from fractions with low cell numbers. The cohort comprised two healthy male donors, one aged 18 to 29 and one aged 30 to 40 years. Bulk TCR alpha and beta repertoires were sequenced longitudinally to track T-cell clones before and after primary and booster YFV17D yellow fever vaccination. Blood was drawn at multiple timepoints before and after primary and secondary immunization, with bulk PBMC replicates and cell subsets isolated. On the study overall, not on this receptor specifically: Because the study included only two donors, the extent to which the findings can be generalized is limited. Most clones expanded after primary vaccination (almost 97% of CD4 and 70% to 90% of CD8) were re-detected after the booster, suggesting that broad memory maintenance occurred. A small fraction of clonotypes showed up in both the CD4 and CD8 compartments, probably as a result of convergent recombination. FACS-sorted repertoires could contain abundant contaminating clonotypes from the bulk population, so computational filtering was required. The secondary T-cell response was weaker than the primary response but faster, peaking on day 5 instead of day 15.

TCR cDNA was made using 5'RACE template switching, a step that added a universal primer site and unique molecular identifiers. Priming for cDNA synthesis came from both the TCR alpha and TCR beta constant segments. Two PCR steps were used to amplify libraries, with sample barcodes and sequencing adapters being added in the second step. Sequencing of the libraries was done on either Illumina HiSeq 2500 (2x100 bp) or NovaSeq (2x150 bp). From the authors' description of their analysis: Reads were demultiplexed and collapsed into UMI consensus sequences with MIGEC, and V(D)J alignment was performed with MiXCR. Vaccine-responding clonotypes were defined with edgeR using replicate PBMC samples, requiring FDR below 0.01 and a log2 fold change above 5 up to day 15. CD4 or CD8 identity was assigned to each bulk clonotype according to whether the clonotype was present at higher abundance in the sequenced CD4 repertoire or the sequenced CD8 repertoire. TCRdb itself trimmed the public reads at Q25 with fastp, ran MiXCR and retained productive beta chains. A single entry per CDR3 protein holds the most common genes and DNA from its merged rows. The V and J calls reflect TCRdb's pipeline rather than the authors' work. The sample includes roughly 63,000 distinct CDR3 sequences, with 6.5% to 8% observed a single time. Clones ranked in the top ten supply 35% to 40% of the sample.

By share, this clonotype ranks as medium-sized (0.01 to 0.1%). Its antigen remains unidentified. One base away there is no much larger clone; base qualities are not given. The treatment or condition label corresponds to: live attenuated yellow fever vaccine strain. A standard Ficoll-Paque protocol was used to isolate PBMCs from peripheral blood. Dynabeads CD4 and CD8 positive selection kits were used to isolate CD4 and CD8 T-cell fractions. RNA was extracted with TriZol from bulk PBMCs, CD4 and CD8 fractions, and dextramer-positive and dextramer-negative fractions. Sequences were derived from CD8+ T cells sorted from PBMCs, sampled 15 days after the yellow fever booster vaccination. The TCR originated in a man in his thirties or forties who received the YFV17D yellow fever vaccine.

CDR3 loop: CASSQGQMNTEAFF. In nucleotides, the sequence is TGCGCCAGCAGCCAGGGACAGATGAACACTGAAGCTTTCTTT. The chain joins TRBV5-1 to TRBJ1-1, with 7 bases matching TRBD1. The CDR3 starts with the cysteine, ends with the phenylalanine, and has 14 residues. The retained sequence is limited to the CDR3, 42 bases, with the frame set at the first base. The germline V gene provides CDR1 SGHRS and CDR2 YFSETQ. V trim: 4 bases; J trim: 0 bases; unmatched bases: 3.